This entry features one T cell receptor (beta chain) sequence. This clonotype was counted ten times or more. The antigen this receptor binds is unknown. No much larger clone is present one base from it, and per-base qualities are unavailable. This sample is part of a study of CD8+CD57+ T cells in acquired aplastic anemia (dated by TCRdb to the late 2010s). Looking at the study overall: DNA extracted from sorted CD4+ and CD8+ cells had a mean of around 3 ug, with a range of roughly 0.2 to 30 ug. A CD8+CD57+ expansion meant a frequency higher than the mean frequency seen in healthy subjects.

Patients chosen for sequencing had shown expansion of CD8+CD57+ cells by flow cytometry. All patients had severe acquired aplastic anemia diagnosed by International Study of Aplastic Anemia and Agranulocytosis and Camitta criteria. Patients had received no therapy at the time of blood sampling. In the study, sorted CD4+ and CD8+ blood T cells from patients with severe aplastic anemia and from healthy subjects underwent deep sequencing of TCR repertoires. In the USA, patient enrollment took place under clinicaltrials.gov protocols 00001620, 01623167, 00001397, 00071045, 00081523 and 00961064. Ficoll-Paque density gradient centrifugation was used to isolate peripheral blood mononuclear cells. CD4+ and CD8+ T cells were sorted by FACS or magnetic beads before DNA extraction. TCR beta VDJ combination and CDR3 sequence profiling used genomic DNA as the template. TCR repertoire sequencing was run on an Illumina HiSeq 2000. The published analysis was carried out like this. Repertoire assessment relied on Simpson's diversity index, CDR3 size and DJ length profiles, and TRBV/TRBJ rearrangement plots. The most abundant DNA sequence in the deep sequencing data was taken as the immunodominant clone. CDR3 amino acid sequences were checked for sharing across subjects and were also compared against the VDJdb database and published repertoires. TCRdb reran the public reads through fastp at Q25 and MiXCR, keeping productive beta chains. Each CDR3 protein gets just one entry, which takes the most common genes and DNA from the rows behind it. The V and J calls follow TCRdb's processing rather than the paper's. This sample is represented by 400,000 to 600,000 distinct CDR3 sequences; around 33% of them were singletons. The ten largest clones capture less than 1% of the sample.

The cysteine opens and the phenylalanine closes a CDR3 of 17 amino acids. Solely the CDR3 DNA is kept, with 51 bases framed from the first base. V is trimmed back by 2 bases and J by 5 bases, and the junction contains 9 bases that no gene match accounts for. Based on the germline V gene, the CDR1 and CDR2 sequences are WSHSY and SAAADI. Overall study outcomes, separate from this receptor: Between patients and healthy controls, no significant difference in CD8+ Simpson's diversity was found (P=0.060). Fewer than 35 CD8+ CDR3 sequences were found to be shared between patients and controls, but these sequences appeared to be highly expressed in patients and within the immunodominant clones of the patients.

The receptor comes from a human donor with aplastic anemia. Recombination linked TRBV10-2 to TRBJ1-1; 12 of the junction bases match TRBD1. The sequencing sample was made of sorted CD4+, CD8+, or CD8+CD57+ T cells (not recorded which) from PBMCs. The DNA is as follows: TGCGCCAGCAGTGAGAGGGGGACAGGGGGCTTGGGGACTGAAGCTTTCTTT. Its product reads: CASSERGTGGLGTEAFF.